At least ten counts were recorded for the clone carrying this T cell receptor (beta chain). The antigen is not known. This CDR3 is 14 amino acids long. The V gene lost 2 bases and the J gene lost 5 bases, with 12 bases spanning the gap. Germline V gene sequence: CDR1 SGHTA, CDR2 FQGNSA. The data are from a study of early T cells in non-severe SARS-CoV-2 infection. Across the whole study: The study sequenced bulk RNA from unsorted whole blood, with chains unpaired.

Tagging with unique molecular identifiers was applied to individual cDNA molecules. MiXCR, applied by TCRdb to the 5' RACE reads, yields one record per CDR3 protein. Altogether 98,000 or so distinct CDR3 sequences are present, approximately 9.9% being singletons, with the ten largest covering 4% to 5.5%. General study results and limits: Matches to VDJdb favored anti-spike CD8 responses and missed private and CD4 specificities.

Sequencing was done on a sample of whole blood. This chain links TRBV7-2 with TRBJ2-5; D call uncertain. The origin of this receptor is an adult who was a healthcare worker with PCR-confirmed SARS-CoV-2 infection or an uninfected control (not recorded which). The CDR3 DNA is TGTGCCAGCAGCTTACAACCCGCCGGGGAGACCCAGTACTTC. This encodes CASSLQPAGETQYF. The full variable domain, with the rest looked up from reference TRBV7-2 and TRBJ2-5, is GAGVSQSPSNKVTEKGKDVELRCDPISGHTALYWYRQSLGQGLEFLIYFQGNSAPDKSGLPSDRFSAERTGGSVSTLTIQRTQQEDSAVYLCASSLQPAGETQYFGPGTRLLVL.